Included here is one T cell receptor (beta chain) sequence, with context. The antigen it binds to is not known. No base-level quality is on record; no much larger clone is a single base apart. Trimming at the junction amounts to 0 bases on V and 13 bases on J, and the germline ends lie 19 bases apart. The CDR3, from cysteine to phenylalanine, totals 16 residues. Only the CDR3 DNA stays, 48 bases, in frame from base 1. Sequences MNHEY (CDR1) and SVGAGI (CDR2) are obtained from the germline V gene. This sample stems from a study of cytomegalovirus exposure and HLA in healthy donors (TCRdb year 2017). At the level of the whole study: An earlier analysis of under 600 of the donors reported about 290 Gb of sequence data and roughly 110 million unique TCR beta sequences from approximately 180 million T cells. An early release covering approximately 600 HLA-typed donors comprised 300 to 350 gigabases of sequencing data and some 79 million unique TCR sequences. The genetic ancestry cluster associated with self-reported Caucasian donors included 81% of the approximately 430 genotyped donors. The study aimed to test whether cataloging public T cell receptors could reveal signatures of past pathogen exposure. The study used immunosequencing to profile the T cell repertoires of approximately 690 subjects and linked those repertoires to cytomegalovirus serostatus. Besides the first cohort of approximately 670 subjects, a separate validation cohort made up of 120 different subjects was used. To predict cytomegalovirus infection status, the study brought together high-throughput TCR immunosequencing, statistical association of individual TCRs with disease status, and machine learning. A later analysis re-analyzed previously published TCR beta repertoires from 500 to 700 donors and added high-resolution HLA genotyping to study TCR occurrence patterns. In the later analysis, no new phenotypic data were used to find candidate immune exposures; instead, reliance was placed on TCR beta sequences and their occurrence across donors. An earlier analysis of 500 to 750 of the donors applied high-throughput TCR beta sequencing to assess whether each TCR beta V gene segment acted as functional or pseudogenic. Donor age, sex, ethnicity and CMV serostatus were compiled alongside the repertoire data. A later genetic analysis used genome-wide SNP genotypes for about 60% of the roughly 670 donors, treating that subset as a discovery cohort. Every discovery cohort repertoire had been produced on one sequencing platform. Both class I and class II loci were covered by HLA typing, at four-digit resolution. Typing coverage varied by locus: 629-630 donors for A, B, C, DRB1 and DQB1; roughly 520 for DQA1; approximately 610 for DPA1; roughly 450 for DPB1. Roughly 5 DR-DQ haplotypes were handled as single units for association and clustering, since linkage in the cohort was strong. On average, roughly 240,000 unique TCR beta nucleotide sequences were sequenced per donor among 350 to 400 genotyped donors of the cohort, with roughly 18% of those sequences being non-productive. The full study reports these points: Most TCR sequences were seen in very few donors, while some public TCRs were found in many individuals. Because HLA typing was missing for some donors at each locus, association tests included only the typed subset. A few of the identified cytomegalovirus-associated TCR beta chains were confirmed in vitro to be specific for cytomegalovirus antigens. According to the authors, the approach could potentially be generalized to other disease states and immunological phenotypes. CMV serostatus was the only immune exposure information available for the cohort. Broadly in line with IMGT annotations, most TCR beta V segments showed up in productive rearrangements about 87% or about 30% of the time in an earlier analysis of about 500 of the donors. A further reported finding was that TCR beta sequences accurately predicted the HLA-A and HLA-B alleles for most subjects in the first cohort. Because counts were too low, roughly 18 rarely observed V segments, including chromosome 9 orphons, were left out of the earlier analysis of several hundred of the donors. A cluster of highly shared sequence variants was judged likely to be a technical artifact of the sequencing pipeline. When HLA alleles, especially DR and DQ, strongly co-occurred, TCR associations were difficult to assign to individual alleles. Sequencing depth was assumed to be roughly uniform across donors in the presence/absence analyses, though that assumption may not hold. In a later analysis, HLA-associated TCR beta chains were found to be more clonally expanded and to have lower generation probabilities than equally common non-associated chains. Linkage disequilibrium might explain the correlated functional status among segregating V segments, but an unknown experimental factor could not be ruled out. The classifier was reported to diagnose cytomegalovirus status with high specificity and sensitivity in both the original cohort and the validation cohort. V-gene and J-gene trimming of TCR beta chains was associated with a missense DCLRE1C variant in a later genetic analysis, and the association was replicated in an independent cohort. This cohort had only TCR beta chains sequenced, and the lack of alpha or paired-chain data limited which features could be detected. In a later analysis, several top co-occurrence clusters were reported to appear linked to parvovirus B19, influenza, CMV and Epstein-Barr virus. In a later analysis, most CMV-associated TCR beta chains were found to appear HLA-restricted, with HLA associations seemingly driven largely by CMV exposure. The 87-base-pair reads could not distinguish some IMGT-functional V segments, including TRBV6-2 and TRBV6-3, so those segments were excluded. A later genetic analysis reported fewer N-insertions in productive TCRs among donors in an Asian-associated ancestry cluster than the roughly 700-donor mean. A later analysis found that TCR association rates varied across HLA loci, with DRB1 alleles showing the most associated TCRs and HLA-C alleles the fewest. The study gave a list of 150 to 200 TCR beta chains associated with cytomegalovirus. At a false discovery rate of 0.05, a later analysis linked 16,951 TCR beta sequences to specific HLA alleles.

The cohort comprised some 680 healthy bone marrow donors. At the time of sampling, every cohort member was nominally healthy, though immune exposures that went unrecorded were likely present. The donor was CMV seronegative and belonged to the group of several hundred seronegative cohort members. A peripheral blood sample was provided by each donor, and peripheral blood mononuclear cells were used for TCR beta sequencing. Genomic DNA extraction from the blood cell samples was performed with the Qiagen DNeasy Blood Extraction Kit. Receptor amplification or capture employed the immunoSEQ multiplex PCR assay. The multiplex PCR relied on a mix of 60 forward primers for TCR Vbeta segments and 13 reverse primers for TCR Jbeta segments. The CDR3 region of rearranged TCR beta genes was amplified from genomic DNA with a multiplex PCR assay. On the Illumina HiSeq System, the amplified TCR beta libraries were sequenced as 87-base-pair reads. The paper's data handling went like this. A later analysis tallied approximately 87 million unique TCR beta chains across the approximately 670 repertoires, and about 12 million of those chains were shared by two or more donors. A nearest-neighbor algorithm error-corrected the raw reads and collapsed the reads into unique sequences, merging closely related sequences to remove PCR and sequencing errors. Alignment of CDR3 sequences to IMGT reference sequences was used to assign V, D and J gene segments. For a sequence to be retained, at least a six-nucleotide match to both a V gene segment and a J gene segment was required. A rearrangement was called productive if the CDR3 had no stop codons and remained in frame with V and J, and every other rearrangement was called non-productive. CDR3 was defined by IMGT convention, running from the second conserved V-encoded cysteine to the conserved J-encoded phenylalanine. The earlier analysis of about 620 of the donors excluded sequences that lacked an unambiguous match to a single V gene segment. An earlier analysis of around 600 of the donors classified V segments as functional when productive rearrangements were above 56.7% and as segregating when the standard deviation between donors was above 5%. A statistical classification framework was built for diagnosing cytomegalovirus status from the catalog of TCR beta chain sequences. V and J gene assignment, in a later analysis, came from comparing TCR nucleotide sequences with IMGT/GENE-DB human TR gene sequences. A later analysis assigned CDR3 sequences and most-parsimonious VDJ recombination scenarios with the TCRdist pipeline. In a later analysis, every TCR beta chain was defined by the combination of its CDR3 amino acid sequence and its V-gene family, and reads without a unique V-gene family were dropped. In a later analysis, fewer than 650 highly shared, low-generation-probability nucleotide sequences were removed to address suspected cross-contamination and a sequencing artifact. In a later analysis, a clonal expansion index for each public chain was calculated from normalized within-repertoire ranks of inferred template counts. Generation probabilities in a later analysis came from a VDJ recombination model fitted to out-of-frame rearrangements, and those results were checked against IGoR. Hypergeometric tests were used in a later analysis to score TCR-TCR, TCR-HLA and TCR-CMV co-occurrence, with a repertoire-size bias correction applied to the TCR pairs. To estimate false discovery rates, a later analysis permuted the HLA or CMV assignments 20 times. A later analysis grouped co-occurring TCRs with DBSCAN, adding TCRdist sequence similarity when clustering within HLA-allele-positive subsets. For co-occurrence clustering, repertoires with fewer than 30,000 or more than 120,000 public chains were excluded, along with five repertoires with anomalous nucleotide sharing. TCRdb limited this immuneACCESS table to in-frame rearrangements with V and J called. A share of clones is missing; checked studies link under half to unresolved V genes, and the rest is unexplained. For V, J and clone size, that table is used; D and trimming come from the DNA. Counted in this sample were some 85,000 clones; approximately 71% of them appeared once. Approximately 3.7% of the sample lies in the top ten.

The sequence was collected from a young man in good health and CMV-seronegative. Here the chain combines TRBV6-5 and TRBJ1-6; possibly the D gene is TRBD1, per 5 matching bases. Specimen: PBMCs. The sequence in DNA is TGTGCCAGCAGTTACTCGAGCGGGACGGTGCCTCGCCCCCTCCACTTT. It encodes CASSYSSGTVPRPLHF.